These T cell receptor beta chains were read from a single sample in a study of cytomegalovirus exposure and HLA in healthy donors. Profiling relied on immunoSEQ multiplex PCR, and the TCRdb table lists in-frame clones only, not all of them. In the table there are 150,000 to 200,000 clones, roughly nine tenths of which are singletons. The source material was PBMCs. These receptors were obtained from a girl under three years old in good health and CMV-seronegative. Both conserved end residues are part of each CDR3. A D gene is named only where the DNA matches it firmly. The size entry is marked missing in some rows and otherwise reads once, few, many or a size class.

D gene: .
J gene: TRBJ1-6
V gene: TRBV7-2
clone size: .
CDR3 DNA: TGTGCCAGCAGCCCGGGCCAGGGTGGTTTGGGTTCACCCCTCCACTTT
CDR3 protein: CASSPGQGGLGSPLHF

D gene: TRBD1
J gene: TRBJ1-2
V gene: TRBV30
clone size: .
CDR3 DNA: TGTGCCTGGAGTGATTATAGGGGGCATGGGGGCTACACCTTC
CDR3 protein: CAWSDYRGHGGYTF

D gene: TRBD1
J gene: TRBJ2-2
V gene: TRBV4-2
clone size: .
CDR3 DNA: TGTGCCAGCAGCCACCCTGGACAGGGGAAGAACACCGGGGAGCTGTTTTTT
CDR3 protein: CASSHPGQGKNTGELFF

D gene: TRBD1
J gene: TRBJ1-3
V gene: TRBV18
clone size: .
CDR3 DNA: TGTGCCAGCTCACCTACCACCTCGGACAGGGAAGGCACCATATATTTT
CDR3 protein: CASSPTTSDREGTIYF

D gene: .
J gene: TRBJ2-1
V gene: TRBV21-1
clone size: few
CDR3 DNA: TGTGCCACCGTAGAACTCTCGGGACTAGCGGGAGGGCCTTGGGTTTACAATGAGCAGTTCTTC
CDR3 protein: CATVELSGLAGGPWVYNEQFF

D gene: .
J gene: TRBJ2-5
V gene: TRBV2
clone size: .
CDR3 DNA: TGTGCCAGCAGTGACAAATCGTCCGCGAGCGAAGAGACCCAGTACTTC
CDR3 protein: CASSDKSSASEETQYF

D gene: TRBD2
J gene: TRBJ2-1
V gene: TRBV6-1
clone size: .
CDR3 DNA: TGTGCCAGCAGTCCGGGACTAGCGGGGTTGAGGGAGCAGTTCTTC
CDR3 protein: CASSPGLAGLREQFF

D gene: TRBD2
J gene: TRBJ2-7
V gene: TRBV4-1
clone size: .
CDR3 DNA: TGCGCCAGCAGCCGGCCTGCTAGCGGGAGCTCCTACGAGCAGTACTTC
CDR3 protein: CASSRPASGSSYEQYF

D gene: TRBD2
J gene: TRBJ2-2
V gene: TRBV6-5
clone size: .
CDR3 DNA: TGTGCCAGCAGTTCAGCGGGGGGGCCATTGGGGGAGCTGTTTTTT
CDR3 protein: CASSSAGGPLGELFF

D gene: .
J gene: TRBJ2-3
V gene: TRBV5-4
clone size: .
CDR3 DNA: TGTGCCAGCAGCTTGCTAGGGGCGAGCACAGATACGCAGTATTTT
CDR3 protein: CASSLLGASTDTQYF

D gene: .
J gene: TRBJ2-6
V gene: TRBV7-3
clone size: .
CDR3 DNA: TGTGCCAGCAGCTTACTCGGCTCTGGGGCCAACGTCCTGACTTTC
CDR3 protein: CASSLLGSGANVLTF

D gene: .
J gene: TRBJ1-4
V gene: TRBV5-1
clone size: .
CDR3 DNA: TGCGCCAGCAGCCTTACAGGGAGTACTAATGAAAAACTGTTTTTT
CDR3 protein: CASSLTGSTNEKLFF

D gene: .
J gene: TRBJ2-6
V gene: TRBV6-1
clone size: few
CDR3 DNA: TGTGCCAGCAGTGGGGGGGCTGGGGCCAACGTCCTGACTTTC
CDR3 protein: CASSGGAGANVLTF

D gene: TRBD1
J gene: TRBJ1-5
V gene: TRBV10-3
clone size: .
CDR3 DNA: TGTGCCATCAGGGGGGACAGGGACCAGCCCCAGCATTTT
CDR3 protein: CAIRGDRDQPQHF

D gene: .
J gene: TRBJ2-3
V gene: TRBV9
clone size: .
CDR3 DNA: TGTGCCAGCAGCGTATCAAGTCGGGGGGCGTATATAGCAGATACGCAGTATTTT
CDR3 protein: CASSVSSRGAYIADTQYF

D gene: TRBD2
J gene: TRBJ2-7
V gene: TRBV10-3
clone size: .
CDR3 DNA: TGTGCCTCCCTGGGGGCTAGCGGGGGGGTGTACGAGCAGTACTTC
CDR3 protein: CASLGASGGVYEQYF

D gene: .
J gene: TRBJ2-7
V gene: TRBV7-9
clone size: .
CDR3 DNA: TGTGCCAGCAGCCCCCGGGTGGGCGAGCAGTACTTC
CDR3 protein: CASSPRVGEQYF

D gene: .
J gene: TRBJ2-7
V gene: TRBV7-9
clone size: .
CDR3 DNA: TGTTCCAGCAGCTTAGGAGCGGAACGCTACGAGCAGTACTTC
CDR3 protein: CSSSLGAERYEQYF

D gene: .
J gene: TRBJ1-5
V gene: TRBV21-1
clone size: .
CDR3 DNA: TGTGCCAGCAGCAAACCGAGACCGGGACAGCATAGCAATCAGCCCCAGCATTTT
CDR3 protein: CASSKPRPGQHSNQPQHF

D gene: TRBD2
J gene: TRBJ2-7
V gene: TRBV7-6
clone size: .
CDR3 DNA: TGTGCCAGCAGCTCCAGTCCCCTAGCGGGAGTCCACGAGCAGTACTTC
CDR3 protein: CASSSSPLAGVHEQYF

D gene: TRBD1
J gene: TRBJ1-2
V gene: TRBV6-6
clone size: .
CDR3 DNA: TGTGCCAGCAGTTACAACCCGGGACAGCGAACAGAGGGCTACACCTTC
CDR3 protein: CASSYNPGQRTEGYTF

D gene: .
J gene: TRBJ2-7
V gene: TRBV19
clone size: few
CDR3 DNA: TGTGCCGTCAAGAAGGGGGAGGGAAAAGAGCAGTACTTC
CDR3 protein: CAVKKGEGKEQYF

D gene: .
J gene: TRBJ1-1
V gene: TRBV6-1
clone size: .
CDR3 DNA: TGTGCCAGCAGTGAAGTGATGGGGCGGATTAACACTGAAGCTTTCTTT
CDR3 protein: CASSEVMGRINTEAFF

D gene: .
J gene: TRBJ1-1
V gene: TRBV13
clone size: .
CDR3 DNA: TGTGCCAGCATCGGGTTAGGGGTCACTGAAGCTTTCTTT
CDR3 protein: CASIGLGVTEAFF

D gene: .
J gene: TRBJ1-5
V gene: TRBV30
clone size: .
CDR3 DNA: TGTGCCTGGAGTTCTAGGGGGGGTCAGCCCCAGCATTTT
CDR3 protein: CAWSSRGGQPQHF

D gene: TRBD2
J gene: TRBJ2-3
V gene: TRBV4-2
clone size: .
CDR3 DNA: TGTGCCAGCAGCCAATCCGGGACTAGTGGGGCAGATACGCAGTATTTT
CDR3 protein: CASSQSGTSGADTQYF

D gene: .
J gene: TRBJ1-6
V gene: TRBV7-9
clone size: .
CDR3 DNA: TGTGCCGTAATGGGCGGAGGCTCCTATAATTCACCCCTCCACTTT
CDR3 protein: CAVMGGGSYNSPLHF

D gene: TRBD1
J gene: TRBJ2-5
V gene: TRBV5-1
clone size: .
CDR3 DNA: TGCGCCAGCAGCTTGCGTGAGAGAACCCGACAGGGACAGTGGGGGACCCAGTACTTC
CDR3 protein: CASSLRERTRQGQWGTQYF

D gene: .
J gene: TRBJ1-5
V gene: TRBV7-9
clone size: .
CDR3 DNA: TGTGCCAGCCGCTTGTTGATAGGGAGGTGTTGTCAGCCCCAGCATTTT
CDR3 protein: CASRLLIGRCCQPQHF

D gene: .
J gene: TRBJ2-5
V gene: TRBV6-5
clone size: .
CDR3 DNA: TGTGCCAGCAGTTACTGGACTAACCAACTGGAGCAGTACTTC
CDR3 protein: CASSYWTNQLEQYF

D gene: .
J gene: TRBJ2-5
V gene: TRBV7-2
clone size: once
CDR3 DNA: TGTGCCAGCAGCTTAGGAGCGACAGAGACCCAGTACTTC
CDR3 protein: CASSLGATETQYF

D gene: TRBD1
J gene: TRBJ1-2
V gene: TRBV30
clone size: .
CDR3 DNA: TGTGCCTGGACCCCGGGACAGCTTAACTATGGCTACACCTTC
CDR3 protein: CAWTPGQLNYGYTF

D gene: TRBD1
J gene: TRBJ2-7
V gene: TRBV18
clone size: .
CDR3 DNA: TGTGCCAGCTCACCACGGGACAGCCACGAGCAGTACTTC
CDR3 protein: CASSPRDSHEQYF

D gene: TRBD2
J gene: TRBJ2-1
V gene: TRBV30
clone size: once
CDR3 DNA: TGTGCCTGGAGAAGGGGACTAGCGGGGAGGGAGCAGTTCTTC
CDR3 protein: CAWRRGLAGREQFF

D gene: .
J gene: TRBJ1-4
V gene: TRBV2
clone size: .
CDR3 DNA: TGTGCCAGCAGTGACCCAGGGGAAGTATCAAGAAAACTGTTTTTT
CDR3 protein: CASSDPGEVSRKLFF